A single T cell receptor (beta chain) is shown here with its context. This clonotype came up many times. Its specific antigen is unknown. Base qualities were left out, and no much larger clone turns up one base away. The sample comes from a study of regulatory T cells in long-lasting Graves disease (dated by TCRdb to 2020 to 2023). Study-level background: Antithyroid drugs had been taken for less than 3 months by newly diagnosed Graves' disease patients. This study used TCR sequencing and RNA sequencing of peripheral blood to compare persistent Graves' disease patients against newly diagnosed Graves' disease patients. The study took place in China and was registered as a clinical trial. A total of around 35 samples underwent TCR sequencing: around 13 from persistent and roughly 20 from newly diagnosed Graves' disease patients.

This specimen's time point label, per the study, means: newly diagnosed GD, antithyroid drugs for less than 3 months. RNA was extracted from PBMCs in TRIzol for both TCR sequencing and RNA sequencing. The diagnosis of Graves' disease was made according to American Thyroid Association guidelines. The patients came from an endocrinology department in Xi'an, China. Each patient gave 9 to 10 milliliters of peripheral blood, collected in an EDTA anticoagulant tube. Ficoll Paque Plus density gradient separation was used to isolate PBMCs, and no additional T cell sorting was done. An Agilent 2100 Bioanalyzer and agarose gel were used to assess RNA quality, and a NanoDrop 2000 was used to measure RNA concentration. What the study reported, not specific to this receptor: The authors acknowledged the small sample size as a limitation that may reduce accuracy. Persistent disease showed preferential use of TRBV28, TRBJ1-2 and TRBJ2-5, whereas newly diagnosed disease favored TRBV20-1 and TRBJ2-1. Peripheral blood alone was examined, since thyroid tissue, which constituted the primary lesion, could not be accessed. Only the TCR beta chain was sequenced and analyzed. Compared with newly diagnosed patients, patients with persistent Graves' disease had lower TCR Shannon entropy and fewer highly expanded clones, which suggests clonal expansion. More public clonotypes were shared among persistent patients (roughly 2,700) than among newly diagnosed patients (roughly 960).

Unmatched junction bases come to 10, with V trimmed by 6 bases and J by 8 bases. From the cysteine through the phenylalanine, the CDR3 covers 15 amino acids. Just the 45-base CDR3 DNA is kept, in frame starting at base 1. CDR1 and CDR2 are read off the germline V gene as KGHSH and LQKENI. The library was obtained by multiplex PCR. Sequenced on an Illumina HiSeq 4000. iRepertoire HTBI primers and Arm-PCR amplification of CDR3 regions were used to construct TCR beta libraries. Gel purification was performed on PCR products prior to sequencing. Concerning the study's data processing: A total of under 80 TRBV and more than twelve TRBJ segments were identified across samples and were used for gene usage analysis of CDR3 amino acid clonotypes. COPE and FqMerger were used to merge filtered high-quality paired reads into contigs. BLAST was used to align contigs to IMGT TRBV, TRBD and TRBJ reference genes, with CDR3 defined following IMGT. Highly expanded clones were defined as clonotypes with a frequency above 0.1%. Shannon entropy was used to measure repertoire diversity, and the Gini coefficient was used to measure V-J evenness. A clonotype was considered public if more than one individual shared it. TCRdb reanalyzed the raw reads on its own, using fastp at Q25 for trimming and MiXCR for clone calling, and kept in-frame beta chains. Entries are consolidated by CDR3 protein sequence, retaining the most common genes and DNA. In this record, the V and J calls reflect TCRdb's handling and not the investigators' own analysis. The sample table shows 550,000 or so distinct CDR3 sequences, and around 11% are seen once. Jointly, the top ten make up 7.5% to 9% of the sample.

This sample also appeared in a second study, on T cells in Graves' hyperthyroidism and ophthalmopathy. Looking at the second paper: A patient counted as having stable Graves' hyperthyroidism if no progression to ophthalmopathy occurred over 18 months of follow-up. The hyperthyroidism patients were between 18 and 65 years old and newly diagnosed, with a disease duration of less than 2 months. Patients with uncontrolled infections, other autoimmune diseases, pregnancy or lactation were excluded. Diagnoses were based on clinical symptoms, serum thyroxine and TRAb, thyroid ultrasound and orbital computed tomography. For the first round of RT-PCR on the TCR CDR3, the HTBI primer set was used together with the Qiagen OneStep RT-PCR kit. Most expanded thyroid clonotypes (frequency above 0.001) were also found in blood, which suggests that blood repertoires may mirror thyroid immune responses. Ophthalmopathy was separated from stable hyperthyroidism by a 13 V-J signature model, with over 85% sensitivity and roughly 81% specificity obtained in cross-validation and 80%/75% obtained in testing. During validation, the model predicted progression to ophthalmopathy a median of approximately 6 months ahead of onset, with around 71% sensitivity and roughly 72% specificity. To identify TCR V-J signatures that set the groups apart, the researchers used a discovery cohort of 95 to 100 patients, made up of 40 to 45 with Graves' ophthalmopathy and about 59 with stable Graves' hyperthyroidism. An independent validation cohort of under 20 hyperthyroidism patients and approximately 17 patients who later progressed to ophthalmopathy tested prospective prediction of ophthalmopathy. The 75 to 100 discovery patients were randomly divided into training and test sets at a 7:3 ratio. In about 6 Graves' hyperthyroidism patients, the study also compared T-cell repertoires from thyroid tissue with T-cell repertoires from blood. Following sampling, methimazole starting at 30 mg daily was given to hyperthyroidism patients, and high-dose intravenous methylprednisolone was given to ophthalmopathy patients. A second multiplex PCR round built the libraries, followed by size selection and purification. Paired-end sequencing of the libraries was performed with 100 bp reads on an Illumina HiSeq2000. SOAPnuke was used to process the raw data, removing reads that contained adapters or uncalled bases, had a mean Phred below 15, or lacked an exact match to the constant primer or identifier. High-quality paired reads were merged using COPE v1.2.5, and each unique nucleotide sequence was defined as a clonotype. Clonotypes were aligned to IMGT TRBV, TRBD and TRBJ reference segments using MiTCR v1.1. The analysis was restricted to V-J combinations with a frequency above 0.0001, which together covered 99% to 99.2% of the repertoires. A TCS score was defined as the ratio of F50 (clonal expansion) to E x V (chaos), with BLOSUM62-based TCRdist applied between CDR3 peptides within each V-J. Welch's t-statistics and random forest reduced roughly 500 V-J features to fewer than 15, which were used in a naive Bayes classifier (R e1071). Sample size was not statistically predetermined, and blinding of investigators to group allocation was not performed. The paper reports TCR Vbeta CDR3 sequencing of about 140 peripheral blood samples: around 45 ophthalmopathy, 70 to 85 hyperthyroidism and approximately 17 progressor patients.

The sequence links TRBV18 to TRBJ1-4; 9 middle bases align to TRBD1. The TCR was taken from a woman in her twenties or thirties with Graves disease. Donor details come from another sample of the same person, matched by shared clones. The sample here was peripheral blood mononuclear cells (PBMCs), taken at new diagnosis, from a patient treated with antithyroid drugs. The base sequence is TGTGCCAGCTCGGCTCGACAGGGGGTAGGCGAAAAACTGTTTTTT. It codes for CASSARQGVGEKLFF.